Sequencing of this T cell receptor beta chain was carried out in a study of blood T cell repertoires in COVID-19. Whole-study context: Acute-phase and convalescent COVID-19 samples originated in the United States, Italy and Spain. Nucleic acid was either cDNA or gDNA, and it came from T cells, B-cell-depleted T cells, or PBMCs.

Looked up from germline, CDR1 is SGHDT and CDR2 is YYEEEE. The V and J ends lost 3 bases and 3 bases, in that order; junction bases with no gene match: 7. The CDR3 length is 16 residues. The protocol was immunoSEQ multiplex PCR, while the TCRdb copy is restricted to in-frame clones and leaves out a portion. The data contain some 50,000 clones, around 83% of them singletons. This chain connects TRBV5-6 to TRBJ2-5, with 11 positions matching TRBD1. The receptor comes from an elderly woman with acute or convalescent COVID-19. The sample comprised peripheral blood. CDR3 in amino acids: CASSYYSGQGEETQYF. DNA for the CDR3: TGTGCCAGCAGCTATTACTCGGGACAGGGGGAAGAGACCCAGTACTTC.